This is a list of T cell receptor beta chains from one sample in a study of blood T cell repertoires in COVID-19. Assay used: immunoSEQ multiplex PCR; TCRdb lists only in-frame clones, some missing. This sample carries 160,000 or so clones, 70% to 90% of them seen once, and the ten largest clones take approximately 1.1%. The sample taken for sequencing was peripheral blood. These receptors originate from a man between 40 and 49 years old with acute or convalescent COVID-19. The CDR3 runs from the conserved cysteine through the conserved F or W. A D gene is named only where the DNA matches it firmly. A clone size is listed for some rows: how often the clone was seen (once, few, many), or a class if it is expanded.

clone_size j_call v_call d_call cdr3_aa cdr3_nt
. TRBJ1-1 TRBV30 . CAWSGGGTEAFF TGTGCCTGGTCTGGGGGGGGCACTGAAGCTTTCTTT
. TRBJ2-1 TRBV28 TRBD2 CASSSPPGGGYNEQFF TGTGCCAGCAGTTCACCCCCCGGCGGGGGCTACAATGAGCAGTTCTTC
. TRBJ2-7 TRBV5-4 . CASSQDSSSYEQYF TGTGCCAGCAGCCAGGACTCGAGCTCCTACGAGCAGTACTTC
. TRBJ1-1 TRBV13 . CASSPLPPQGPEAFF TGTGCCAGCAGCCCACTCCCTCCACAGGGTCCTGAAGCTTTCTTT
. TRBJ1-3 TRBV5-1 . CASSSQSSGNTIYF TGCGCCAGCAGCTCACAAAGCTCTGGAAACACCATATATTTT
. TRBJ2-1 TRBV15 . CATSRAGYSTNNEQFF TGTGCCACCAGCAGAGCGGGGTACTCAACCAACAATGAGCAGTTCTTC
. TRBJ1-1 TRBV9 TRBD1 CASSAQQGRAFF TGTGCCAGCAGCGCTCAACAGGGGCGAGCTTTCTTT
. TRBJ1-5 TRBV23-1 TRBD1 CASSPQNCWNPGTGGPQPQHF TGCGCCAGCAGTCCCCAGAACTGCTGGAACCCCGGGACAGGGGGCCCTCAGCCCCAGCATTTT
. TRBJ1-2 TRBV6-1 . CASSEPGGGSYTF TGTGCCAGCAGTGAACCCGGGGGAGGAAGCTACACCTTC
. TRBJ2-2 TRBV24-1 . CATRKTENTGELFF TGTGCCACCCGAAAAACAGAGAACACCGGGGAGCTGTTTTTT
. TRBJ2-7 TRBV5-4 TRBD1 CASSKQGWEQYF TGTGCCAGCAGCAAACAGGGGTGGGAGCAGTACTTC
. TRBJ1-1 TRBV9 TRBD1 CASSSPDRGMTEAFF TGTGCCAGCAGCAGCCCGGACAGGGGGATGACTGAAGCTTTCTTT
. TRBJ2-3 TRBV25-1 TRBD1 CASSGGTGYTDTQYF TGTGCCAGCAGTGGGGGGACAGGGTACACAGATACGCAGTATTTT
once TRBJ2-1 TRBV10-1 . CASSDAGVYNEQFF TGCGCCAGCAGTGATGCAGGGGTCTACAATGAGCAGTTCTTC
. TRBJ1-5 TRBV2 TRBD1 CASSDPGTGNQPQHF TGTGCCAGCAGCGACCCCGGGACAGGGAATCAGCCCCAGCATTTT
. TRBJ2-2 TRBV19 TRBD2 CASSIWERDAGELFF TGTGCCAGTAGTATTTGGGAGCGGGACGCCGGGGAGCTGTTTTTT
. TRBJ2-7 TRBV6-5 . CASSEVREQYF TGTGCCAGCAGCGAGGTTCGCGAGCAGTACTTC
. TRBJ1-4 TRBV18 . CASSPSQGEKLFF TGTGCCAGCTCACCCTCCCAGGGGGAAAAACTGTTTTTT
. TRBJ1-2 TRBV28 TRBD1 CASSTTGINYGYTF TGTGCCAGCAGCACGACAGGGATTAACTATGGCTACACCTTC
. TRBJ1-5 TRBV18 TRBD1 CASSPGTDNQPQHF TGTGCCAGCTCACCCGGGACAGATAATCAGCCCCAGCATTTT
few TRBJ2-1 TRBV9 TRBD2 CASSPSGGVYNEQFF TGTGCCAGCAGCCCTAGCGGGGGGGTCTACAATGAGCAGTTCTTC
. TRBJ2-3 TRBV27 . CATGGQSTDTQYF TGTGCCACGGGAGGACAGAGCACAGATACGCAGTATTTT
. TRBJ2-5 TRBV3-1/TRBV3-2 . CASSQAWGRETQYF TGTGCCAGCAGCCAAGCGTGGGGGAGGGAGACCCAGTACTTC
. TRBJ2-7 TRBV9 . CASSLNGVEQYF TGTGCCAGCAGCCTGAACGGGGTCGAGCAGTACTTC
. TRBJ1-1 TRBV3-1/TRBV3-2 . CASSLLGGEAFF TGTGCCAGCAGCCTATTGGGAGGGGAAGCTTTCTTT
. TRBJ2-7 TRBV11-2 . CASSLAQGTYEQYF TGTGCCAGCAGCTTAGCCCAGGGAACCTACGAGCAGTACTTC
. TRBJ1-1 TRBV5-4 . CASSLDSMNTEAFF TGTGCCAGCAGCCTCGACAGTATGAACACTGAAGCTTTCTTT
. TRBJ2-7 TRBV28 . CASSLSSGYSYEQYF TGTGCCAGCAGTCTTTCGTCAGGGTATTCCTACGAGCAGTACTTC
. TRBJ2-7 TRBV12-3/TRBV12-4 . CASSLSRAEQYF TGTGCCAGCAGTTTGAGCAGGGCGGAGCAGTACTTC
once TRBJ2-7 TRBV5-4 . CASSFGGDRGFEQYF TGTGCCAGCAGCTTCGGCGGGGACAGAGGATTCGAGCAGTACTTC
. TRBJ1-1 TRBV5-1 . CASRIGGDTEAFF TGCGCCAGCAGAATCGGGGGGGACACTGAAGCTTTCTTT
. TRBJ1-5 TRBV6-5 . CASSLTGASNQPQHF TGTGCCAGCAGCTTGACAGGTGCCAGCAATCAGCCCCAGCATTTT
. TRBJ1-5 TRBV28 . CASIGSGDPSNQPQHF TGTGCCAGCATAGGTTCAGGGGACCCGAGCAATCAGCCCCAGCATTTT
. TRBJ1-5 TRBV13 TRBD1 CASSRQGTGNQPQHF TGTGCCAGCAGCCGACAGGGGACAGGCAATCAGCCCCAGCATTTT
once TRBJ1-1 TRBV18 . CASSPPSRGSEAEAFF TGTGCCAGCTCACCACCGAGTCGGGGGTCGGAGGCTGAAGCTTTCTTT
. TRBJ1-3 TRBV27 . CASSLEGRGGSGNTIYF TGTGCCAGCAGCCTTGAGGGACGGGGAGGCTCTGGAAACACCATATATTTT
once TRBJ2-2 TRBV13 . CASSSFIGVGELFF TGTGCCAGCAGCTCATTCATAGGGGTCGGGGAGCTGTTTTTT
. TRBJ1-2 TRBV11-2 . CASSLDRGVGYGYTF TGTGCCAGCAGCTTAGATCGGGGGGTTGGCTATGGCTACACCTTC
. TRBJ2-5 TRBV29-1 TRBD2 CSVPLPGLAAQETQYF TGCAGCGTTCCGTTGCCGGGACTAGCAGCACAAGAGACCCAGTACTTC
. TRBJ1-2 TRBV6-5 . CASSNQGRANYGYTF TGTGCCAGCAGTAATCAGGGTCGCGCTAACTATGGCTACACCTTC
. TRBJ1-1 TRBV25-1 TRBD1 CASSESRGLGRTEAFF TGTGCCAGCAGTGAGTCCAGGGGGCTTGGGAGGACTGAAGCTTTCTTT
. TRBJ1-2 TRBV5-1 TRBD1 CASSLTQGDGYTF TGCGCCAGCAGCCTAACCCAGGGGGATGGCTACACCTTC
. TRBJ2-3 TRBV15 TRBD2 CATSRDLTSGGLDTQYF TGTGCCACCAGCAGAGATTTGACTAGCGGGGGACTAGATACGCAGTATTTT
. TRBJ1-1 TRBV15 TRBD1 CATSRGSDHRGGAVF TGTGCCACCAGCAGAGGTTCGGATCACAGGGGCGGTGCGGTCTTT
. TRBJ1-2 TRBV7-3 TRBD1 CASSNRTGRGYTF TGTGCCAGCAGCAACAGGACAGGCAGAGGCTACACCTTC
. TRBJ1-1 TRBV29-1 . CSVAAGLNTEAFF TGCAGCGTTGCGGCAGGGTTGAACACTGAGGCTTTCTTT
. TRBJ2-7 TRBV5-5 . CASSLTEYSYEQYF TGTGCCAGCAGCTTAACAGAATACTCCTACGAGCAGTACTTC